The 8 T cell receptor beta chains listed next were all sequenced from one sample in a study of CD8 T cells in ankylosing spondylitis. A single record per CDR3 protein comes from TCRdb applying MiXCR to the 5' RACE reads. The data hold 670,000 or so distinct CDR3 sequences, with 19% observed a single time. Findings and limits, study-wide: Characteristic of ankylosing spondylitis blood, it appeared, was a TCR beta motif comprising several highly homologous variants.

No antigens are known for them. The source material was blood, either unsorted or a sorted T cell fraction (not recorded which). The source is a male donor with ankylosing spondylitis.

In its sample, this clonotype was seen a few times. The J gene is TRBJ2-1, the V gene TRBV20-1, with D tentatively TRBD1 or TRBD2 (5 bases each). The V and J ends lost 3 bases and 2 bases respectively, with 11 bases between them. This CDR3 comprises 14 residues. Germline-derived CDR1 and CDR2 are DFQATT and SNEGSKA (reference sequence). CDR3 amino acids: CSARWDQTYNEQFF. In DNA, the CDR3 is TGCAGTGCTAGGTGGGACCAGACCTACAATGAGCAGTTCTTC.

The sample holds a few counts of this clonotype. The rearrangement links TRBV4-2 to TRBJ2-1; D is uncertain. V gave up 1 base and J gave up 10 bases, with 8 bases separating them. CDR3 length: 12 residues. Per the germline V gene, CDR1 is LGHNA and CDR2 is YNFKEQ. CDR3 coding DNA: TGTGCCAGCAGCCAAGGGGATGAGGAGCAGTTCTTC. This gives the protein CASSQGDEEQFF.

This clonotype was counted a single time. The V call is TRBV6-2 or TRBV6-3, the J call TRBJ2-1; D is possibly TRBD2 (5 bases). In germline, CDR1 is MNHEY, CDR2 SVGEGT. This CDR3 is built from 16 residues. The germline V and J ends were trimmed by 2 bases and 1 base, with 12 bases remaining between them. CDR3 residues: CASSYVSGRSYNEQFF. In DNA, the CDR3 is TGTGCCAGCAGTTACGTCTCGGGAAGGTCCTACAATGAGCAGTTCTTC.

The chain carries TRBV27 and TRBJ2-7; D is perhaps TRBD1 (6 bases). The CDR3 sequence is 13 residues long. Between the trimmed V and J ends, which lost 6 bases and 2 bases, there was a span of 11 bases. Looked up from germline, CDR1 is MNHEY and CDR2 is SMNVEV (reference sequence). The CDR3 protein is CASRLTGTYEQYF. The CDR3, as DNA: TGTGCCAGCAGGCTAACAGGGACCTACGAGCAGTACTTC.

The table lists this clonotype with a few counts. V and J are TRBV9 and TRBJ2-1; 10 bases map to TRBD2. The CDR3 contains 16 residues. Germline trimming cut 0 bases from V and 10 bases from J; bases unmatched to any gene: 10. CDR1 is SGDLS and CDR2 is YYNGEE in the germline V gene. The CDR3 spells CASSVVTSGSKGEQFF. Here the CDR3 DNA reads TGTGCCAGCAGCGTAGTGACTAGCGGGTCAAAGGGAGAGCAGTTCTTC.

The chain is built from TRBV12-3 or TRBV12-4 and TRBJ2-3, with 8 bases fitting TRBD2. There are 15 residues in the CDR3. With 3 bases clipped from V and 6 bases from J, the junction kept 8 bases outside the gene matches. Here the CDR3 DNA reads TGTGCCAGCAGTTTCGTCACTAGCGGTGTGGATACGCAGTATTTT. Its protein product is CASSFVTSGVDTQYF.

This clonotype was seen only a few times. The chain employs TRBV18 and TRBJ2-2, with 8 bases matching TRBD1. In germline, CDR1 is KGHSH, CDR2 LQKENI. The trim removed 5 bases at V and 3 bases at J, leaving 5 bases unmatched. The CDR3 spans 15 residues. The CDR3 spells CASSTDRGYTGELFF. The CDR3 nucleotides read TGTGCCAGCTCAACTGACAGGGGATACACCGGGGAGCTGTTTTTT. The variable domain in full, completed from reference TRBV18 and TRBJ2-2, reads NAGVMQNPRHLVRRRGQEARLRCSPMKGHSHVYWYRQLPEEGLKFMVYLQKENIIDESGMPKERFSAEFPKEGPSILRIQQVVRGDSAAYFCASSTDRGYTGELFFGEGSRLTVL.

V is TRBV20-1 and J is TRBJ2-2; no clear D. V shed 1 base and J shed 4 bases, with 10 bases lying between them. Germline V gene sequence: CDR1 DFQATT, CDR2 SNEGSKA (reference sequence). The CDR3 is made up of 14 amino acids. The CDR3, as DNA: TGCAGTGCTAGAGGATCTAGAGCCACCGGGGAGCTGTTTTTT. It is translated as CSARGSRATGELFF.